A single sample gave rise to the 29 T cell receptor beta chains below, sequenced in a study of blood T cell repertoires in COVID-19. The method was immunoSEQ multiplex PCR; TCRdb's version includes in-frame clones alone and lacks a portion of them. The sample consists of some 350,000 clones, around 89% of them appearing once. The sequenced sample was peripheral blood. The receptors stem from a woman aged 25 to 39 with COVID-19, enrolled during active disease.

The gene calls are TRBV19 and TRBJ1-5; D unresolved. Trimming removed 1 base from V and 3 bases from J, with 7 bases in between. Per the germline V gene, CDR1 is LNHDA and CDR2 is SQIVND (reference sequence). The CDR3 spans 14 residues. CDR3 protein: CASSIGLDNQPQHF. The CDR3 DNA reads TGTGCCAGTAGTATAGGGCTTGACAATCAGCCCCAGCATTTT. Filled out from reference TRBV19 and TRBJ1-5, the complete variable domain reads DGGITQSPKYLFRKEGQNVTLSCEQNLNHDAMYWYRQDPGQGLRLIYYSQIVNDFQKGDIAEGYSVSREKKESFPLTVTSAQKNPTAFYLCASSIGLDNQPQHFGDGTRLSIL.

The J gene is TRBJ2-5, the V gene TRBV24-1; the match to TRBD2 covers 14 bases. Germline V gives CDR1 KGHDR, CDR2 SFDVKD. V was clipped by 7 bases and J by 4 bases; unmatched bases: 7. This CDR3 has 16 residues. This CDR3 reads CATSVGLAGVGETQYF. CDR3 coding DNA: TGTGCCACCAGCGTGGGACTAGCGGGAGTCGGAGAGACCCAGTACTTC.

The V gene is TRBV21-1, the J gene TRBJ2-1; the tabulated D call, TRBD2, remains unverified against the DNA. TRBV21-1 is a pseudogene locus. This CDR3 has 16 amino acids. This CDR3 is CASTQRLAEWYNEQFF. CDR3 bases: TGTGCCAGCACCCAAAGACTAGCGGAATGGTACAATGAGCAGTTCTTC.

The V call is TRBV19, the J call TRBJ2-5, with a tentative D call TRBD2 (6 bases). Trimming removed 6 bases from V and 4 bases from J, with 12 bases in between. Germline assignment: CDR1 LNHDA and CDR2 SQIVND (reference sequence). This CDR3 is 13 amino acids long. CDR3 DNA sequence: TGTGCCAGTAGACACGGAGGGGCAGAGACCCAGTACTTC. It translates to CASRHGGAETQYF.

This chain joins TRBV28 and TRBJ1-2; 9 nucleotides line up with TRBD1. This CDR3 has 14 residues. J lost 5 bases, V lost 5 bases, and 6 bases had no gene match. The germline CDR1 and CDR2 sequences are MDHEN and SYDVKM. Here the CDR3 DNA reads TGTGCCAGCAGTCGAACAGGGGGCAGGTATGGCTACACCTTC. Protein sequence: CASSRTGGRYGYTF.

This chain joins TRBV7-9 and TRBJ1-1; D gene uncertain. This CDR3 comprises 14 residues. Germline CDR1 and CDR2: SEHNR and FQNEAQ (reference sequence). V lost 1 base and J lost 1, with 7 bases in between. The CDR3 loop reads CASSLVDTNTEAFF. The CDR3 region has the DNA TGTGCCAGCAGCTTAGTCGACACGAACACTGAAGCTTTCTTT.

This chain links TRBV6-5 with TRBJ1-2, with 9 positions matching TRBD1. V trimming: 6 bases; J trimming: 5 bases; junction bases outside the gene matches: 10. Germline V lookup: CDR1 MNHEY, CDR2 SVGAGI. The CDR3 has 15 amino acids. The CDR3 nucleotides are TGTGCCAGCAGCCCAGATACAGGGGGCCCTTATGGCTACACCTTC. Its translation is CASSPDTGGPYGYTF.

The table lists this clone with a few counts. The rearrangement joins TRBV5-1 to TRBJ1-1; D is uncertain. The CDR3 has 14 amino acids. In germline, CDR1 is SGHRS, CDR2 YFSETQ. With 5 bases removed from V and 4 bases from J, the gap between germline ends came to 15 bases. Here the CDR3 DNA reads TGCGCCAGCAGGGTTTTTGGGGAGGTCACTGAAGCTTTCTTT. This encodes CASRVFGEVTEAFF.

CDR3 sequence: CASSRKRGSYNEQFF. CDR3 DNA: TGTGCCAGTAGTAGGAAGCGGGGGTCTTACAATGAGCAGTTCTTC. The chain carries TRBV19 and TRBJ2-1, with 8 bases aligning to TRBD2. Germline V gene data show CDR1 as LNHDA and CDR2 as SQIVND (reference sequence). There are 15 residues in the CDR3. V lost 4 bases to trimming and J lost 4 bases; unmatched junction nucleotides: 6.

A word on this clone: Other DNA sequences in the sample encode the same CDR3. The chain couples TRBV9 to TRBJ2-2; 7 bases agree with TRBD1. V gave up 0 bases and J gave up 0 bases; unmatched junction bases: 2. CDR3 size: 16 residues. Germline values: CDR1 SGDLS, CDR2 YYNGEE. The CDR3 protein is CASSVGGTANTGELFF. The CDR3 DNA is TGTGCCAGCAGCGTAGGTGGGACAGCGAACACCGGGGAGCTGTTTTTT.

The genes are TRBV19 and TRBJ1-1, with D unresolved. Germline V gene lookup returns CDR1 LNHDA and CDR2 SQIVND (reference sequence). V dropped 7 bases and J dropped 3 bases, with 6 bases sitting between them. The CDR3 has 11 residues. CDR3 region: CASKSYTEAFF. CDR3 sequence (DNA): TGTGCCAGTAAGAGTTACACTGAAGCTTTCTTT.

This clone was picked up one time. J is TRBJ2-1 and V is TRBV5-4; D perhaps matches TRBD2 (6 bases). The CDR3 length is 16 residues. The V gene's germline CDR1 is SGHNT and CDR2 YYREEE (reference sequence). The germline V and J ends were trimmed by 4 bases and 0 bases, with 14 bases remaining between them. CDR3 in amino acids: CASSATRGSSYNEQFF. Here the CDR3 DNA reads TGTGCCAGCAGCGCGACCCGGGGGAGCTCCTACAATGAGCAGTTCTTC.

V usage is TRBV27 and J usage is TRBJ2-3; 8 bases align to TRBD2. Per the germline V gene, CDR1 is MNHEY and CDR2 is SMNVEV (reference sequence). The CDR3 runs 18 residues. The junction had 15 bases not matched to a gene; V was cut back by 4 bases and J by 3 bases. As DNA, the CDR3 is TGTGCCAGCAGTTCCCTCGAATCGGGGGGGGGCCTGACAGATACGCAGTATTTT. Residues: CASSSLESGGGLTDTQYF.

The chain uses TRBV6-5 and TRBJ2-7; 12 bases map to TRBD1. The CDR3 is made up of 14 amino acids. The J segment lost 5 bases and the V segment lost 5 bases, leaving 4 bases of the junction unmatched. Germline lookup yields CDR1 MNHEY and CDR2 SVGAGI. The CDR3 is CASSTGQGAHEQYV. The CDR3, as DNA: TGTGCCAGCAGTACGGGACAGGGGGCCCACGAGCAGTACGTC.

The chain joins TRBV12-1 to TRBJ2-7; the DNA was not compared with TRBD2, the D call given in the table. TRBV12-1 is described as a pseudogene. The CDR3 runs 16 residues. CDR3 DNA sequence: TGTGCCAGCAGCTTTAATCTGGCTAGCGGCTCCTACGAGCAGTACTTC. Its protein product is CASSFNLASGSYEQYF.

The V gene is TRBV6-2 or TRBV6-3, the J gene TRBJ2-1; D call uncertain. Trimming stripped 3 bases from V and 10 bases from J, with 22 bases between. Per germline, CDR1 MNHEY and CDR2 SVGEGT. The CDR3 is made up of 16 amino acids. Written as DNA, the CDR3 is TGTGCCAGCAGTTATTCGGGTCACCCTTTATACTCAGAGCAGTTCTTC. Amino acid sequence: CASSYSGHPLYSEQFF.

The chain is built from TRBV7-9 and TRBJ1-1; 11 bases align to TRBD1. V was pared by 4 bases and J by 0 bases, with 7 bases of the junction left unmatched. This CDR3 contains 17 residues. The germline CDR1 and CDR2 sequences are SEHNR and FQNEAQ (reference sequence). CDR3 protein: CASSSTGQGDLNTEAFF. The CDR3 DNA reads TGTGCCAGCAGCTCCACGGGACAGGGGGACCTGAACACTGAAGCTTTCTTT.

The CDR3: CASTPDTQNTEAFF. CDR3 DNA sequence: TGTGCCAGCACCCCCGACACGCAGAACACTGAAGCTTTCTTT. The chain carries TRBV2 and TRBJ1-1; the D is unclear. The CDR3 sequence is 14 residues long. Germline V gene lookup returns CDR1 SNHLY and CDR2 FYNNEI. V lost 7 bases and J lost 1, with 13 bases in between.

The CDR3 here is CASSPVGPGHLVYGYTF. The CDR3 DNA is TGTGCCAGCTCACCCGTAGGACCGGGACATCTCGTTTATGGCTACACCTTC. The V gene is TRBV18, the J gene TRBJ1-2, with D possibly matching TRBD1 (6 bases). This CDR3 spans 17 amino acids. Trimming stripped 3 bases from V and 5 bases from J, with 22 bases between. From germline, CDR1 is KGHSH and CDR2 LQKENI.

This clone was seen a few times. The CDR3 spells CASTNIVTGILKGAFF. CDR3 in DNA: TGTGCCAGCACCAACATCGTCACCGGGATCCTAAAGGGAGCTTTCTTT. The chain carries TRBV2 and TRBJ1-1; D unclear. There are 16 residues in the CDR3. CDR1 is SNHLY and CDR2 is FYNNEI in the germline V gene. V was trimmed by 7 bases and J by 10 bases, leaving 28 bases between them.

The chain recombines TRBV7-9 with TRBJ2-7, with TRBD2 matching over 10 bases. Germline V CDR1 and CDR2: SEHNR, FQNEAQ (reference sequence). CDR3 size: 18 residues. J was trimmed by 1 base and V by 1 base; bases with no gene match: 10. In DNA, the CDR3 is TGTGCCAGCAGCTTAGGGATTGCTAGCGGGAGTGGGTCCTACGAGCAGTACGTC. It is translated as CASSLGIASGSGSYEQYV.

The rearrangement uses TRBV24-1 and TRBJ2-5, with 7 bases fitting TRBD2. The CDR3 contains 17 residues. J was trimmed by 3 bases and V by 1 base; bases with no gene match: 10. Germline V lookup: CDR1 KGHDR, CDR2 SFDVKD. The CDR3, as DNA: TGTGCCACCAGTGATTTTGGCGGGGGATTCGGAGAAGAGACCCAGTACTTC. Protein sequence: CATSDFGGGFGEETQYF.

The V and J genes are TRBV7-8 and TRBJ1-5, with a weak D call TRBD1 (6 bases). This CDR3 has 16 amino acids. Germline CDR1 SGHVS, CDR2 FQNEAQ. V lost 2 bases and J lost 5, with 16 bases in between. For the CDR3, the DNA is TGTGCCAGCAGCTTACACTTGACAGGAGGATATCAGCCCCAGCATTTT. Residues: CASSLHLTGGYQPQHF.

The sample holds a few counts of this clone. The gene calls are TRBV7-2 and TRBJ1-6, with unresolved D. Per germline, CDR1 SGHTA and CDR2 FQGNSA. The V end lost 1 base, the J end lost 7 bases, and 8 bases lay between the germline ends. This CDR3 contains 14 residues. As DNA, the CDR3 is TGTGCCAGCAGCTTAGTTTGGCAGAATTCACCCCTCCACTTT. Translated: CASSLVWQNSPLHF.

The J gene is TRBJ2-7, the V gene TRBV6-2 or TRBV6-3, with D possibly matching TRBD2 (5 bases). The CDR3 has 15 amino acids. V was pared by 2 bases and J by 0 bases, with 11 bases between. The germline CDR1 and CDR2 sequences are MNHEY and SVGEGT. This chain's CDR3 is CASSYVAGGSYEQYV. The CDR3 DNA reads TGTGCCAGCAGTTACGTTGCGGGTGGCTCCTACGAGCAGTACGTC.

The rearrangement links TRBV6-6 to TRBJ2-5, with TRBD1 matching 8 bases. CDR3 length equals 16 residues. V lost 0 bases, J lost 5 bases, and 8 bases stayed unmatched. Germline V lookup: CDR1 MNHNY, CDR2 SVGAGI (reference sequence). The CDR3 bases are TGTGCCAGCAGTTACTCGAGGTCAGGGGGCGGGGAGACCCAGTACTTC. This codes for CASSYSRSGGGETQYF.

As DNA, the CDR3 is TGTGCCAGCTCACCAACGACACTTAACTATGGCTACACCTTC. This encodes CASSPTTLNYGYTF. V usage is TRBV18 and J usage is TRBJ1-2, with D uncertain. Germline CDR1 reads KGHSH; CDR2 reads LQKENI. CDR3 size: 14 residues. V was clipped by 2 bases and J by 1 base, with 8 bases between them.

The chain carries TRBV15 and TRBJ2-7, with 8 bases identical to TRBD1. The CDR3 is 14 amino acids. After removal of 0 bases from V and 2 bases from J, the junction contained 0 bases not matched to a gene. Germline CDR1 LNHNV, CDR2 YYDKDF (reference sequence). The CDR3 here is CATSREGQAYEQYF. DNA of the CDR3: TGTGCCACCAGCAGAGAGGGACAGGCCTACGAGCAGTACTTC.

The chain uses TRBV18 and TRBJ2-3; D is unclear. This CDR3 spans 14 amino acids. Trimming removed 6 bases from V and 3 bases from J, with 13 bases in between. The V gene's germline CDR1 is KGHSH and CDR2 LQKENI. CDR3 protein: CASSPYRLTDTQYF. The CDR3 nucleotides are TGTGCCAGCTCCCCTTACAGATTAACAGATACGCAGTATTTT. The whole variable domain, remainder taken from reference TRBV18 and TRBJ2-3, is NAGVMQNPRHLVRRRGQEARLRCSPMKGHSHVYWYRQLPEEGLKFMVYLQKENIIDESGMPKERFSAEFPKEGPSILRIQQVVRGDSAAYFCASSPYRLTDTQYFGPGTRLTVL.